The text below deals with one TCR beta chain. This entry belongs to a study of blood T cell repertoires in COVID-19. For the study at large: Samples came from the United States, Italy and Spain, spanning acute and convalescent COVID-19. PBMCs, B-cell-depleted T cells, or T cells were the source of the cDNA or gDNA that made up the material.

Original data processing: Estimation of nucleated cell counts relied on the amplification of reference gene primers. Clones were read by immunoSEQ multiplex PCR, and TCRdb kept only the in-frame ones, dropping some. V and J calls and clone size are those listed in that table; D and trimming were worked out from the DNA. The sample records more than 110,000 clones, about 90% being singletons. This CDR3 is built from 15 residues. Trimming took 3 bases from V and 4 from J; bases not matched to a gene: 6. The germline V gene encodes CDR1 SGDLS and CDR2 YYNGEE. Sequenced input: peripheral blood. The rearrangement uses TRBV9 and TRBJ1-4, with TRBD1 matching over 7 bases. This sequence originates from a man in his forties or fifties with active or convalescent COVID-19. CDR3: CASSEGQRSNEKLFF. The CDR3 DNA sequence: TGTGCCAGCAGCGAGGGACAGAGAAGTAATGAAAAACTGTTTTTT.